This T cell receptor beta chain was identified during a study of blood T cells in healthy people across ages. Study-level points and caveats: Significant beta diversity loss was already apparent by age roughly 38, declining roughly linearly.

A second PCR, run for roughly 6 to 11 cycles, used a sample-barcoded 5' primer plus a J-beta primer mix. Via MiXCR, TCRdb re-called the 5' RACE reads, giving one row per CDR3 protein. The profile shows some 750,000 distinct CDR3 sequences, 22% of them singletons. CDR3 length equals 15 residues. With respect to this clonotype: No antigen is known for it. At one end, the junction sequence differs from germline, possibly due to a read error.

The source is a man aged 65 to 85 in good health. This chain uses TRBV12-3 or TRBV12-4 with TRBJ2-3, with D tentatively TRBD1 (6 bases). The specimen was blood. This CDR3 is CASSTGSLQTDAQYF. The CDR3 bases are TGTGCCAGCAGTACAGGGTCTCTTCAGACAGATGCGCAGTATTTT.